A selection of T cell receptor beta chains follows, all from one sample in a study of cytomegalovirus exposure and HLA in healthy donors. TCRdb keeps only in-frame clones here, not all; method: immunoSEQ multiplex PCR. The sample lists approximately 170,000 clones, around 90% occurring once. Sequences were obtained from PBMCs. The receptors here all came from a woman between 18 and 29 years old in good health and CMV-seropositive. Each CDR3 is given with its conserved first and last residue. A D gene is named only where the DNA matches it firmly. Only part of the rows carry a size: once, few, many, or a class if the clone is expanded.

v_gene	abundance	j_gene	d_gene	CDR3nt	CDR3aa
TRBV4-3	NA	TRBJ2-1	TRBD2	TGCGCCAGCAGCGGTCGGACTAGCGGGCTTTACAATGAGCAGTTCTTC	CASSGRTSGLYNEQFF
TRBV28	NA	TRBJ2-1	TRBD2	TGTGCCAGCAGTCCATGGACTAGCGGGACGAGCTCCTACAATGAGCAGTTCTTC	CASSPWTSGTSSYNEQFF
TRBV5-1	NA	TRBJ2-1	TRBD2	TGCGCCAGCAGCTTGGGGGGGACTAGCCCCTCCTACAATGAGCAGTTCTTC	CASSLGGTSPSYNEQFF
TRBV7-2	NA	TRBJ2-3	NA	TGTGCCAGCAGCTTAGCCTTCAGAAGGGGGTCAGCAGATACGCAGTATTTT	CASSLAFRRGSADTQYF
TRBV13	NA	TRBJ2-1	NA	TGTGCCAGCAGCTTTGGAAGGCCCGGCGGGTTCTTC	CASSFGRPGGFF
TRBV19	once	TRBJ1-3	NA	TGTGCCAGTAGTACCGTGGACACCCAAATAAACACCATATATTTT	CASSTVDTQINTIYF
TRBV5-1	once	TRBJ2-2	TRBD2	TGCGCCAGCAGCCAAGGGACTAGCGGGATGGAGCTGTTTTTT	CASSQGTSGMELFF
TRBV7-9	once	TRBJ2-7	NA	TGTGCCAGCAGCTTGGGGCAGGCCAGCTCCTACGAGCAGTACTTC	CASSLGQASSYEQYF
TRBV12-5	NA	TRBJ2-1	TRBD2	TGTGCTAGTGGTGCTAGCGGGAGAGCAAATGAGCAGTTCTTC	CASGASGRANEQFF
TRBV9	NA	TRBJ2-1	TRBD2	TGTGCCAGCAGCCCCTCCGGACTAGCGGGAGCAAACAATGAGCAGTTCTTC	CASSPSGLAGANNEQFF
TRBV6-6	NA	TRBJ2-7	TRBD1	TGTGCCAGCAGTTACTCGGGGACAGGCGAGCAGTACTTC	CASSYSGTGEQYF
TRBV12-5	NA	TRBJ2-5	NA	TGTGCTAGTGGTCAACTAGTTAGCGAGACCCAGTACTTC	CASGQLVSETQYF
TRBV19	NA	TRBJ1-5	TRBD1	TGTGCCAGTAAGGGGAGTTGGACAGGGGTTTGGAATCAGCCCCAGCATTTT	CASKGSWTGVWNQPQHF
TRBV9	NA	TRBJ1-2	NA	TGTGCCAGCAGCGTAGTTCCCCGAGAGACAGCCAACTATGGCTACACCTTC	CASSVVPRETANYGYTF
TRBV6-6	NA	TRBJ1-4	TRBD1	TGTGCCAGCAGCTACAGGGGGCTTGATAATGAAAAACTGTTTTTT	CASSYRGLDNEKLFF
TRBV19	NA	TRBJ2-6	TRBD1	TGTGCCAGTAGTCGGACCGGGACAGGGAGCTCTGGGGCCAACGTCCTGACTTTC	CASSRTGTGSSGANVLTF
TRBV9	NA	TRBJ2-5	TRBD1	TGTGCCAGCAGCGCCTCCGGGACAGTCCAGACCCAGTACTTC	CASSASGTVQTQYF
TRBV19	NA	TRBJ1-2	NA	TGTGCCAGTTTTTTGGCCGGAGAACCAAACTATGGCTACACCTTC	CASFLAGEPNYGYTF
TRBV19	many	TRBJ1-5	TRBD1	TGTGCCAGTAGTGACAGGGGAGATCAGCCCCAGCATTTT	CASSDRGDQPQHF
TRBV6-6	NA	TRBJ2-2	TRBD1	TGTGCCAGCAGTTATCGACAGGGGGCAGGCACCGGGGAGCTGTTTTTT	CASSYRQGAGTGELFF
TRBV7-8	NA	TRBJ2-5	NA	TGTGCCAGCACCCCTGACCTAGCACAAGAGACCCAGTACTTC	CASTPDLAQETQYF
TRBV2	once	TRBJ1-2	NA	TGTGCCAGCAGTGAAGAGACTGGAAGATTACCCTATGGCTACACCTTC	CASSEETGRLPYGYTF
TRBV5-1	NA	TRBJ2-3	TRBD2	TGCGCCAGCAGCCAGGAGCGGGGGGCCGCCAAGCAGTATTTT	CASSQERGAAKQYF
TRBV2	NA	TRBJ1-2	NA	TGTGCCAGCAGTGATGACTACTATGGCTACACCTTC	CASSDDYYGYTF